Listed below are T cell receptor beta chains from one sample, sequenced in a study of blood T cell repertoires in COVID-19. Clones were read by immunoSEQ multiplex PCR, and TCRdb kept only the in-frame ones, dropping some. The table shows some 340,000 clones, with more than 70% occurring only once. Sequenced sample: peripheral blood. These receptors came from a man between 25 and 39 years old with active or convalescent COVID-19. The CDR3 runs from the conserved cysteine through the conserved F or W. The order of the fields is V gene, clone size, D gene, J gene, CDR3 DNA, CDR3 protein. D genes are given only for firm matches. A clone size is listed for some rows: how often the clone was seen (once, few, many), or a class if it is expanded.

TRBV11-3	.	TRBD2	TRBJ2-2	TGTGCCAGCAGCCGCTCGGGACTAGCGGGAGGATATAACACCGGGGAGCTGTTTTTT	CASSRSGLAGGYNTGELFF
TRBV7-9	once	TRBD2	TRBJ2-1	TGTGCCAGCAGACCTCTAGCGGGGGGCGGTAATGAGCAGTTCTTC	CASRPLAGGGNEQFF
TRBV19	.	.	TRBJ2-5	TGTGCCAGTAGAGGGAGAGGAGAGACCCAGTACTTC	CASRGRGETQYF
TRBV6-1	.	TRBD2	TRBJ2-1	TGTGCCAGCAGTGAAAGTCTAGCGGGAGAATGGGATGAGCAGTTCTTC	CASSESLAGEWDEQFF
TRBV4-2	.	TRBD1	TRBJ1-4	TGTGCCAGCAGCCGGAACGGACAGGGCGATGAAAAACTGTTTTTT	CASSRNGQGDEKLFF
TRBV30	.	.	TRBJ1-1	TGTGCCTGGAGCGCATACAGGGTCGGGAACACTGAAGCTTTCTTT	CAWSAYRVGNTEAFF
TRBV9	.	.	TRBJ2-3	TGTGCCAGCAGCGTAGGAGTTGGGGCGTACACAGATACGCAGTATTTT	CASSVGVGAYTDTQYF
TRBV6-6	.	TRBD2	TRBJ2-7	TGTGCCAGCAGCCCTCAACTAGCGGGAGGGAACGAGCAGTACTTC	CASSPQLAGGNEQYF
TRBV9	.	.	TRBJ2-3	TGTGCCAGCAGCGTAGCCCCCAGAAGTAGCACAGATACGCAGTATTTT	CASSVAPRSSTDTQYF
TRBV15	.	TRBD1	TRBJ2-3	TGTGCCACCAGCCGCGACAGGGCAGATACGCAGTATTTT	CATSRDRADTQYF
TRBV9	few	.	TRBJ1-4	TGTGCCAGCAGCGTACAGGATGCAACTAATGAAAAACTGTTTTTT	CASSVQDATNEKLFF
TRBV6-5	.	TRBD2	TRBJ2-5	TGTGCCAGCAGACTAGCGGGGCTAGAGACCCAGTACTTC	CASRLAGLETQYF
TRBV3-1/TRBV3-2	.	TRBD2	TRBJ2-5	TGTGCCAGCAGCCAAGATCAGCTGGGACTAGCGGGAAAAGAGACCCAGTACTTC	CASSQDQLGLAGKETQYF
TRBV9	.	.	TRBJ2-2	TGTGCCAGCAGCCCGCTCGGAGGGTGGGGTGGCGGGGAGCTGTTTTTT	CASSPLGGWGGGELFF
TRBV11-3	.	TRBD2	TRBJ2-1	TGTGCCAGCAGCTTACTTGGGCTAGCGGGGGGCGGATCCTACAATGAGCAGTTCTTC	CASSLLGLAGGGSYNEQFF
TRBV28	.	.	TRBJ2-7	TGTGCCAGCAGCCCTCCACGGGAGAGGCAGTACTTC	CASSPPRERQYF
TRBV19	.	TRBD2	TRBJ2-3	TGTGCCAGTAGTATAGTAAGCGGGAGATCCACAGATACGCAGTATTTT	CASSIVSGRSTDTQYF
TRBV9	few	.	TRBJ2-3	TGTGCCAGCAGCGTAGAGGGGCGTGGGATCAGATCCGATACGCAGTATTTT	CASSVEGRGIRSDTQYF
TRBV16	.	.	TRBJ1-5	TGTGCCAGCAGCCAATCCGTGGGGGGGCTACAGCCCCAGCATTTT	CASSQSVGGLQPQHF
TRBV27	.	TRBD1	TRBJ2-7	TGTGCCAGCAGTCCGAGGACAGGGGGGTCCTACGAGCAGTACTTC	CASSPRTGGSYEQYF
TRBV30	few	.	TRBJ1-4	TGTGCCTGGAGTTCGGGACAAGCAACTAATGAAAAACTGTTTTTT	CAWSSGQATNEKLFF
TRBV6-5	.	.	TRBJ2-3	TGTGCCAGCAGTCCCGGGTCGCAGGATACGCAGTATTTT	CASSPGSQDTQYF
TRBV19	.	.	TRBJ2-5	TGTGCCAGTAGTATAGATCCCGAGTCCGTAGAGACCCAGTACTTC	CASSIDPESVETQYF
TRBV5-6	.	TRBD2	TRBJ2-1	TGTGCCAGCAGCTTGGGACTAGCCTTCGCCAATGAGCAGTTCTTC	CASSLGLAFANEQFF
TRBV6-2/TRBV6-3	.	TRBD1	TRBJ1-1	TGTGCCAGCAGTTCCGAACCCTTGACAGGGAAAGCCATGAACACTGAAGCTTTCTTT	CASSSEPLTGKAMNTEAFF
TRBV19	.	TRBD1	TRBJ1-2	TGTGCCAGTAGTATACTCGGGACAGGGGGTGATGGCTACACCTTC	CASSILGTGGDGYTF
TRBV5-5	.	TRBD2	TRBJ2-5	TGTGCCAGCAGCTTCCCGGGACTAGCGGTCATGGAGACCCAGTACTTC	CASSFPGLAVMETQYF
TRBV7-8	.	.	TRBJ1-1	TGTGCCAGCAGCTTAAGGCCAAAGGGGTGGGGAAACACTGAAGCTTTCTTT	CASSLRPKGWGNTEAFF
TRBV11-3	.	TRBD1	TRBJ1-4	TGTGCCAGAGGGACAGGGGGCACAACTAATGAAAAACTGTTTTTT	CARGTGGTTNEKLFF
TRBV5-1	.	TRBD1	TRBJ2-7	TGCGCCAGCACCGCACAGGGGGTGAGCTCCTACGAGCAGTACTTC	CASTAQGVSSYEQYF
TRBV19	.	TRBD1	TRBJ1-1	TGTGCCAGTAGTTTAGACAGGGACACTGAAGCTTTCTTT	CASSLDRDTEAFF
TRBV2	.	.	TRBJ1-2	TGTGCCAGCAGTGAGGTCAGTTCTAACTATGGCTACACCTTC	CASSEVSSNYGYTF
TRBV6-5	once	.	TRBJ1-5	TGTGCCAGCAGCCCCGACAATGATCAGCCCCAGCATTTT	CASSPDNDQPQHF
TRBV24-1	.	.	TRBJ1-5	TGTGCCACCTCCTGGGGGGGCGATCAGCCCCAGCATTTT	CATSWGGDQPQHF
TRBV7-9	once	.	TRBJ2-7	TGTGCCAGCAGCTACCCCCAGGGGTCACACGAGCAGTACTTC	CASSYPQGSHEQYF
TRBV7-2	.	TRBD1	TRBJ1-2	TGTGCCAGCAGCTTAGCCGGGACAGGGCCGATCTATGGCTACACCTTC	CASSLAGTGPIYGYTF
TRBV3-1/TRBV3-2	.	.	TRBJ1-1	TGTGCCAGCAGCCTCCTACCCGGGGACACTGAAGCTTTCTTT	CASSLLPGDTEAFF
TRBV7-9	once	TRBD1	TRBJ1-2	TGTGCCAGCAGCTCGGACAGGGGGTCTAACTATGGCTACACCTTC	CASSSDRGSNYGYTF
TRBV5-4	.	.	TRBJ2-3	TGTGCCAGCAGCCCGGACAGCAAGACAGATACGCAGTATTTT	CASSPDSKTDTQYF
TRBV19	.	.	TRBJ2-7	TGTGCCAGTAGTAGCCGGGAACAGATCCACGAGCAGTACTTC	CASSSREQIHEQYF
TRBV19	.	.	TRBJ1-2	TGTGCCAGTAGTATCCGGGGAAACTATGGCTACACCTTC	CASSIRGNYGYTF
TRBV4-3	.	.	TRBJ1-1	TGCGCCAGCAGCCAATCTTCGAACACTGAAGCTTTCTTT	CASSQSSNTEAFF
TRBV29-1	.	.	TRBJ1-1	TGCAGCGTTGGACAGATAATGAACACTGAAGCTTTCTTT	CSVGQIMNTEAFF
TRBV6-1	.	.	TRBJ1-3	TGTGCCAGCAGTGAAGCGCTGTACGGCTCTGGAAACACCATATATTTT	CASSEALYGSGNTIYF
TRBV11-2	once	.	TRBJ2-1	TGTGCCAGCAGCTTAGAGCCCTTATGGAGCTCCTACAATGAGCAGTTCTTC	CASSLEPLWSSYNEQFF
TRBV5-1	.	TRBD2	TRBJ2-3	TGCGCCAGCAGTCCCGCGGGGGGCCCTTTAGATACGCAGTATTTT	CASSPAGGPLDTQYF
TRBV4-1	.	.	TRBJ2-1	TGCGCCAGCAGCCGACGCCTCCAGGCCAGCTCCTACAATGAGCAGTTCTTC	CASSRRLQASSYNEQFF
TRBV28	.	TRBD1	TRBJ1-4	TGTGCCAGCAGGACAGGGGGCCCCGGCCGTAATGAAAAACTGTTTTTT	CASRTGGPGRNEKLFF
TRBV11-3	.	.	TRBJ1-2	TGTGCCAGCAGCTCAAGGACAGTTTTGTCAGTGGATGGCTACACCTTC	CASSSRTVLSVDGYTF